This T cell receptor beta chain was sequenced for a study of shared clonotypes between healthy human individuals. Study as a whole: CD8 memory received one plate per donor, CD8 naive two, CD4 memory three and CD4 naive three. Points from the study as a whole: Measured sharing among donors was expected to vary with sequencing depth.

A word on this clone: Its antigen is unidentified.

V shed 8 bases and J shed 0 bases, with 14 bases lying between them. The CDR3 has 15 residues. CDR1 and CDR2 (germline): MDHEN, SYDVKM. Some clones are missing from TCRdb's copy, which holds only in-frame ones; the method was immunoSEQ multiplex PCR. This sample has more than 2,000,000 clones, with more than 85% found just once. Source material: naive CD4+ T cells from PBMCs. Subset here: CD45RA+ positively selected. The sequence derives from a man aged 18 to 30 in good health. Some clones in this sample may be carry-over from other donors' samples. V usage is TRBV28 and J usage is TRBJ1-5; D uncertain. In DNA, the CDR3 is TGTGCCAGCCTCGAATGGGATTTTAGCAATCAGCCCCAGCATTTT. Its translation is CASLEWDFSNQPQHF.